Listed below are T cell receptor beta chains from one sample, sequenced in a study of CD8 T cells in ankylosing spondylitis. TCRdb re-derived calls from the 5' RACE reads in MiXCR, one entry per CDR3 protein. Of about 90,000 distinct CDR3 sequences listed, around 27% are singletons. Sample: blood, either unsorted or a sorted T cell fraction (not recorded which). The origin of the receptors is a male donor with ankylosing spondylitis or in good health (not recorded which). Each CDR3 is given with its conserved first and last residue. A D gene is named only where the DNA matches it firmly. Where a row states a size, it is once, few, many or the class of an expanded clone; other rows omit it.

v_gene	d_gene	j_gene	abundance	CDR3nt	CDR3aa
TRBV6-2/TRBV6-3	-	TRBJ2-1	few	TGTGCCAGCAGCCACAAGGGTGGGAGAGGTCAGACTGAGCAGTTCTTC	CASSHKGGRGQTEQFF
TRBV5-6	TRBD2	TRBJ2-7	few	TGTGCCAGCAACTCGGGGTCAGGACTAGCGCTGGAGCAGTACTTC	CASNSGSGLALEQYF
TRBV24-1	-	TRBJ2-1	-	TGTGCCACCGAGGAGAATGGCGGTAATGAGCAGTTCTTC	CATEENGGNEQFF
TRBV5-1	-	TRBJ1-2	-	TGCGCCAGCAGCTCCGTCCGGACCTTGAGGAGGAATGGCTACACCTTC	CASSSVRTLRRNGYTF
TRBV5-1	-	TRBJ1-6	few	TGCGCCAGCAGCTTGGACGATCCCGGGAATTCACCCCTCCACTTT	CASSLDDPGNSPLHF
TRBV2	TRBD1	TRBJ1-1	-	TGTGCCGGAAAGACAGGGGGTAGCCCTGAAGCTTTCTTT	CAGKTGGSPEAFF
TRBV9	-	TRBJ2-3	-	TGTGCCAGCAGCGTAGGATATAGCACAGATACGCAGTATTTT	CASSVGYSTDTQYF
TRBV5-1	-	TRBJ2-3	few	TGCGCCAGCAGCTTTCCGGGGCAAACAGATACGCAGTATTTT	CASSFPGQTDTQYF
TRBV20-1	-	TRBJ2-1	few	TGCAGTGCTAGCCACGGGGGCCTTGGATACAATGAGCAGTTCTTC	CSASHGGLGYNEQFF
TRBV5-1	-	TRBJ2-7	-	TGCGCCAGCAGCTTAGGAGGGAGAGCCTCCCACGAGCAGTACTTC	CASSLGGRASHEQYF
TRBV7-9	-	TRBJ2-1	few	TGTGCCAGCTCCGACCGGTCGGGACAAAGTACTTGGAATGAGCAGTTCTTC	CASSDRSGQSTWNEQFF
TRBV30	TRBD1	TRBJ2-3	once	TGTGCCTGGAGTAAGGTGGGCAGGGGGTTTTCAGATACGCAGTATTTT	CAWSKVGRGFSDTQYF
TRBV5-1	TRBD1	TRBJ2-1	few	TGCGCCAGCAGAGACGGGACAGGGTCCTACAATGAGCAGTTCTTC	CASRDGTGSYNEQFF
TRBV7-3	-	TRBJ1-1	few	TGTGCCAGCAGCTTTACGCAGAACACTGAAGCTTTCTTT	CASSFTQNTEAFF
TRBV20-1	-	TRBJ2-2	-	TGCAGTGCTAGGGAACTGGGCACCGGGGAGCTGTTTTTT	CSARELGTGELFF
TRBV20-1	TRBD1	TRBJ2-3	few	TGCAGTGCTAGAGTAGGGGGCGTCGCAGATACGCAGTATTTT	CSARVGGVADTQYF
TRBV5-1	-	TRBJ2-1	many	TGCGCCAGCAGCTTGACGGATGGGGATGAGCAGTTCTTC	CASSLTDGDEQFF
TRBV29-1	-	TRBJ2-2	-	TGCAGCGTTGAAACCCTGCGGAACACCGGGGAGCTGTTTTTT	CSVETLRNTGELFF
TRBV5-1	-	TRBJ2-4	few	TGCGCCAGCAATTCCGGCGATTACAGGAGTCAGTACTTC	CASNSGDYRSQYF
TRBV7-9	-	TRBJ1-2	-	TGTGCCAGCAGCCTCCTTGGAGGCTATGGCTACACCTTC	CASSLLGGYGYTF
TRBV20-1	TRBD2	TRBJ2-1	-	TGCAGTGCGGAGACTAGCGGGAGGCCGAGCTACAATGAGCAGTTCTTC	CSAETSGRPSYNEQFF
TRBV4-1	-	TRBJ2-1	few	TGCGCCAGCAGCCAAGATAGGGGTTCCTACAATGAGCAGTTCTTC	CASSQDRGSYNEQFF
TRBV29-1	-	TRBJ2-3	many	TGCAGCGTTGAGAAGAGGTTACTAACAGATACGCAGTATTTT	CSVEKRLLTDTQYF
TRBV7-9	TRBD1	TRBJ1-4	few	TGTGCCAGCGAGTCTCGGGACAGCTTCGGAGAAAAACTGTTTTTT	CASESRDSFGEKLFF
TRBV7-9	TRBD2	TRBJ2-5	-	TGTGCCAGCAGCCATCTAGCGGGAGGATTTGAAGAGACCCAGTACTTC	CASSHLAGGFEETQYF
TRBV12-3/TRBV12-4	TRBD1	TRBJ2-1	few	TGTGCCAGCAGTCCCTGGGACAGGGAGCCGTTCTTC	CASSPWDREPFF
TRBV5-1	-	TRBJ1-2	-	TGCGCCAGCAGCTTAGAGGACTCCTATGGCTACACCTTC	CASSLEDSYGYTF
TRBV28	TRBD1	TRBJ1-2	few	TGTGCCAGCAGTTCCAGGACAGGTGGCTATGGCTACACCTTC	CASSSRTGGYGYTF
TRBV7-3	TRBD1	TRBJ1-1	many	TGTGCCAGCAGCTCCCAACAGGGGACTGAAGCTTTCTTT	CASSSQQGTEAFF
TRBV14	TRBD2	TRBJ2-2	few	TGTGCCAGCAGCCAAGTGGCCGGACTAGCAGCAGGGGAGCTGTTTTTT	CASSQVAGLAAGELFF
TRBV5-1	-	TRBJ2-3	-	TGCGCCAGCAGCCCGACGTCGGTAGATACGCAGTATTTT	CASSPTSVDTQYF
TRBV20-1	TRBD1	TRBJ1-2	many	TGCAGTGCTCTCGGGGGGAAAGACAGGGAACTCTATGGCTACACCTTC	CSALGGKDRELYGYTF
TRBV11-3	TRBD1	TRBJ2-1	-	TGTGCCAGCAGCTCAGGGATGGGACAGGGTGGCAATGAGCAGTTCTTC	CASSSGMGQGGNEQFF
TRBV28	-	TRBJ1-5	-	TGTGCCAGCACAAGGTTCAGCAATCAGCCCCAGCATTTT	CASTRFSNQPQHF
TRBV20-1	-	TRBJ2-4	few	TGCAGTGCTAGCGAGGGAGCCAAAAACATTCAGTACTTC	CSASEGAKNIQYF
TRBV7-8	-	TRBJ2-3	-	TGTGCCAGCAGCTTAGTTCGGGAGCGGACAGATACGCAGTATTTT	CASSLVRERTDTQYF
TRBV20-1	-	TRBJ1-1	few	TGCAGTGCTAGACTGTTCGGAGGGAACACTGAAGCTTTCTTT	CSARLFGGNTEAFF
TRBV6-1	-	TRBJ1-3	few	TGTGCCAGCAGAGAGACACCGAACTCTGGAAACACCATATATTTT	CASRETPNSGNTIYF
TRBV10-3	-	TRBJ2-2	-	TGTGCCATCAACCGGGAGCCGAACACCGGGGAGCTGTTTTTT	CAINREPNTGELFF
TRBV12-3/TRBV12-4	TRBD2	TRBJ2-5	few	TGTGCCAGCACCCAACTAGCGGGAGGGCGGGAGACCCAGTACTTC	CASTQLAGGRETQYF
TRBV4-1	TRBD1	TRBJ1-2	few	TGCGCCAGCAGCCAGAGGGACAGGGATGGCTACACCTTC	CASSQRDRDGYTF
TRBV20-1	-	TRBJ1-3	few	TGCAGTGCTAGACCTCCGGACCAAAAATATCCATACTCTGGAAACACCATATATTTT	CSARPPDQKYPYSGNTIYF
TRBV20-1	TRBD2	TRBJ2-3	-	TGCAGTGCTGCTCGACTAGCGGCTAGCACAGATACGCAGTATTTT	CSAARLAASTDTQYF
TRBV20-1	TRBD1	TRBJ2-6	-	TGCAGTGCAGCGACAGGGACCGTGTCTGGGGCCAACGTCCTGACTTTC	CSAATGTVSGANVLTF
TRBV28	TRBD2	TRBJ2-3	-	TGTGCCAGCAGTTTATACGGACGGGGTAGCGGGGCAGATACGCAGTATTTT	CASSLYGRGSGADTQYF
TRBV27	-	TRBJ2-3	few	TGTGCCAGCAGTCAAAGGGGGATTTGGGATACGCAGTATTTT	CASSQRGIWDTQYF
TRBV12-3/TRBV12-4	TRBD2	TRBJ2-2	-	TGTGCCAGCGGACTAGCGGGAAAGACCGGGGAGCTGTTTTTT	CASGLAGKTGELFF
TRBV12-3/TRBV12-4	-	TRBJ1-1	-	TGTGCCAGCAGTTCCACCCCCAGGACCCCTCGCGACACTGAAGCTTTCTTT	CASSSTPRTPRDTEAFF